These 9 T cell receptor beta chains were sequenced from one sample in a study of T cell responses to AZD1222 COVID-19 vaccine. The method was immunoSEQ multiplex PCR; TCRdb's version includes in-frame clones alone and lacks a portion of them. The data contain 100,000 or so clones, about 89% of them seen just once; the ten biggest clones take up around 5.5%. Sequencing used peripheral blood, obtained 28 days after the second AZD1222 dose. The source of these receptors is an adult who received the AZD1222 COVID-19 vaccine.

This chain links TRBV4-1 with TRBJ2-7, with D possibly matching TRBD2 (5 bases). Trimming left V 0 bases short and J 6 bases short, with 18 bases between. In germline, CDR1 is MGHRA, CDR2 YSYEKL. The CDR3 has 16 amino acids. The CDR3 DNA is TGCGCCAGCAGCCAAGATCCCGGGGTCCCTTATGGCGAGCAGTACTTC. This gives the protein CASSQDPGVPYGEQYF.

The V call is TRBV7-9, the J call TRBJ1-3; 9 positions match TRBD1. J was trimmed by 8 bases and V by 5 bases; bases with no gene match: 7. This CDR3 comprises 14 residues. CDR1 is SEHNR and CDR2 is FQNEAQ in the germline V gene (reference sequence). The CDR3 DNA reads TGTGCCAGCAGCCAAGGGACAGGGATCGACACCATATATTTT. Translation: CASSQGTGIDTIYF.

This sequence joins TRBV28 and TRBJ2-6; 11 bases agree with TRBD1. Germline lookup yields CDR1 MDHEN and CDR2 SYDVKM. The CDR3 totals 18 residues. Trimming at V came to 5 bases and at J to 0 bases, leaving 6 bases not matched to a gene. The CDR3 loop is CASSVLGQGVSGANVLTF. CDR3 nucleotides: TGTGCCAGCAGTGTCTTGGGACAGGGGGTCTCTGGGGCCAACGTCCTGACTTTC.

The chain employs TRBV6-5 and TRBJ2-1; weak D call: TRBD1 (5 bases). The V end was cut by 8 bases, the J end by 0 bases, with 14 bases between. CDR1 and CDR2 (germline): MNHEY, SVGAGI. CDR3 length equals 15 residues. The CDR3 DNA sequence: TGTGCCAGCCGGAGAGACAGTACCTCCTACAATGAGCAGTTCTTC. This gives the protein CASRRDSTSYNEQFF.

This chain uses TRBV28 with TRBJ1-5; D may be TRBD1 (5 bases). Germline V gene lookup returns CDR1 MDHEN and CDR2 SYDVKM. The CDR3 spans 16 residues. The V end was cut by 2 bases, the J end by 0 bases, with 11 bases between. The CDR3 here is CASSLGQGYSNQPQHF. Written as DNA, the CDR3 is TGTGCCAGCAGTTTAGGTCAGGGATATAGCAATCAGCCCCAGCATTTT.

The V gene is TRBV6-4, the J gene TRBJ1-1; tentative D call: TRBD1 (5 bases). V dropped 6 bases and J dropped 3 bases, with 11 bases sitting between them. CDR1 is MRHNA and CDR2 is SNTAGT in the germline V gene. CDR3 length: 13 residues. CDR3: CASSRGRDTEAFF. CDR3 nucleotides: TGTGCCAGCAGCCGGGGGAGGGACACTGAAGCTTTCTTT.

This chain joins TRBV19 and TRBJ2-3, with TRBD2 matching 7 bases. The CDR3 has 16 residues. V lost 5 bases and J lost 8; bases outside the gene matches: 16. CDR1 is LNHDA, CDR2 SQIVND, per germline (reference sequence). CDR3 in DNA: TGTGCCAGTAGTTCCACAACTAGCCGGGACTACGGTACGCAGTATTTT. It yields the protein CASSSTTSRDYGTQYF.

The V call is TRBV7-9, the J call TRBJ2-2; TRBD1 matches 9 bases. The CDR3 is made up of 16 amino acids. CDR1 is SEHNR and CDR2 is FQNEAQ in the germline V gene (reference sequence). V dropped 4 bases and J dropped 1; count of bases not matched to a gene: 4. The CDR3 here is CASSSPGQGNTGELFF. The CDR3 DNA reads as TGTGCCAGCAGCTCACCGGGACAGGGGAACACCGGGGAGCTGTTTTTT. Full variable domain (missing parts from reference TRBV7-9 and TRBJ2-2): DTGVSQNPRHKITKRGQNVTFRCDPISEHNRLYWYRQTLGQGPEFLTYFQNEAQLEKSRLLSDRFSAERPKGSFSTLEIQRTEQGDSAMYLCASSSPGQGNTGELFFGEGSRLTVL.

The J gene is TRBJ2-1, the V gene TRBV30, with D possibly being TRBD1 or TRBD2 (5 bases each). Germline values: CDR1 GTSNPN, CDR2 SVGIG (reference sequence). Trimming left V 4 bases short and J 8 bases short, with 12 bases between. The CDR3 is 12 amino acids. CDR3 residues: CAWNPLGDEQFF. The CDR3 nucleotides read TGTGCCTGGAACCCTTTGGGGGATGAGCAGTTCTTC.